Following are 24 T cell receptor beta chains from one sample sequenced in a study of shared clonotypes between healthy human individuals. The method was immunoSEQ multiplex PCR; TCRdb's version includes in-frame clones alone and lacks a portion of them. The repertoire holds 2.3 million or so clones, with approximately 95% as singletons. The sample consisted of naive CD4+ T cells from PBMCs. Subset described: CD45RA+ positively selected. These receptors were taken from a man aged 18 to 35 in good health. Some clones in this sample may be carry-over from other donors' samples.

The V and J genes are TRBV6-4 and TRBJ2-7, with 12 bases identical to TRBD2. The J segment lost 3 bases and the V segment lost 0 bases, leaving 9 bases of the junction unmatched. The CDR3 is 18 residues long. Germline-derived CDR1 and CDR2 are MRHNA and SNTAGT. CDR3 sequence: CASSDSRTSGERVYEQYF. CDR3 DNA sequence: TGTGCCAGCAGTGACTCGAGGACTAGCGGGGAACGGGTCTACGAGCAGTACTTC.

A remark on this clone: This CDR3 is also generated by other DNA sequences in the sample. The V and J genes are TRBV2 and TRBJ1-5; D not resolved. This CDR3 has 14 amino acids. From germline, CDR1 is SNHLY and CDR2 FYNNEI. Trimming removed 3 bases at V and 5 bases at J, with 11 bases between. CDR3 DNA: TGTGCCAGCAGTGATTCGGGTAGGGATCAGCCCCAGCATTTT. Protein sequence: CASSDSGRDQPQHF.

The chain employs TRBV5-6 and TRBJ1-1; 11 nucleotides match TRBD1. Germline V CDR1 and CDR2: SGHDT, YYEEEE. This CDR3 comprises 17 residues. With 4 bases clipped from V and 5 bases from J, the junction kept 13 bases outside the gene matches. The CDR3 sequence is CASSLIGQGASDTEAFF. In DNA, the CDR3 is TGTGCCAGCAGCCTGATCGGACAGGGGGCGTCGGATACTGAAGCTTTCTTT.

The DNA of the CDR3 is TGTGCCAGCAGTGAAGCTGCTTGGGGGACTAGCGGGCCCACAGATACGCAGTATTTT. It is translated as CASSEAAWGTSGPTDTQYF. The chain uses TRBV6-1 and TRBJ2-3; 12 positions match TRBD2. Germline CDR1 MNHNS, CDR2 SASEGT. V was clipped by 0 bases and J by 2 bases; unmatched bases: 9. The CDR3 runs to 19 residues.

As for this clone: Other DNA sequences from this sample encode an identical CDR3 as well. The genes are TRBV18 and TRBJ2-1, with 11 positions matching TRBD2. Trimming at V came to 3 bases and at J to 5 bases, leaving 6 bases not matched to a gene. CDR1 is KGHSH and CDR2 is LQKENI in the germline V gene. The CDR3 spans 16 residues. The chain's CDR3 is CASSPRLAGTNNEQFF. CDR3 bases: TGTGCCAGCTCACCGCGACTAGCGGGAACAAACAATGAGCAGTTCTTC.

This clone was counted a single time. The gene calls are TRBV6-6 and TRBJ1-1; tentatively, D is TRBD1 (5 bases). V gave up 0 bases and J gave up 6 bases, with 11 bases separating them. The CDR3 covers 14 residues. The germline V gene encodes CDR1 MNHNY and CDR2 SVGAGI (reference sequence). DNA of the CDR3: TGTGCCAGCAGTTACTCGAGTGGACATGCTGAAGCTTTCTTT. Translated: CASSYSSGHAEAFF.

The genes are TRBV28 and TRBJ2-5; D is undetermined. The last part of the DNA fits TRBJ2-7 better; the J call may be wrong. CDR1 MDHEN and CDR2 SYDVKM come from the germline V gene. CDR3 length: 13 amino acids. CDR3 loop: CASRVDVTYEQYF. In DNA, the CDR3 is TGTGCCAGCAGGGTAGACGTAACCTACGAGCAGTACTTC.

V and J are TRBV28 and TRBJ2-7; the D gene could be TRBD1 or TRBD2 (5 bases each). Looked up from germline, CDR1 is MDHEN and CDR2 is SYDVKM. The CDR3 consists of 12 residues. V gave up 4 bases and J gave up 7 bases, with 11 bases separating them. The CDR3 spells CASSSGTGEQYF. In DNA, the CDR3 is TGTGCCAGCAGTTCAGGGACGGGGGAGCAGTACTTC.

As for this clone: Other DNA sequences within the sample encode an identical CDR3. The V and J genes are TRBV5-1 and TRBJ2-3, with TRBD2 as a possible D gene (5 bases). The germline V gene encodes CDR1 SGHRS and CDR2 YFSETQ. Trimming removed 4 bases from V and 4 bases from J, with 10 bases in between. The CDR3 runs to 13 residues. CDR3: CASSPGRADTQYF. As DNA, the CDR3 is TGCGCCAGCAGCCCGGGGAGAGCAGATACGCAGTATTTT.

The gene calls are TRBV28 and TRBJ2-5, with TRBD2 as a possible D gene (5 bases). The CDR3 runs 13 residues. V was shortened by 5 bases and J by 5 bases, with 12 bases between the two germline ends. CDR1 and CDR2 from the germline V gene are MDHEN and SYDVKM. As DNA, the CDR3 is TGTGCCAGCAGTCCGAGGGCCAGGGAGACCCAGTACTTC. It encodes CASSPRARETQYF.

This rearrangement joins TRBV7-2 to TRBJ1-1; 8 bases fit TRBD1. This CDR3 contains 12 residues. V trimming: 3 bases; J trimming: 11 bases; junction bases outside the gene matches: 5. Germline loops: CDR1 SGHTA, CDR2 FQGNSA. The CDR3, as DNA: TGTGCCAGCAGCTTGAGACAGGGGAGGGCTTTCTTT. It is translated as CASSLRQGRAFF.

In this sample, this clone turned up once. The chain links TRBV4-3 to TRBJ2-2; TRBD2 agrees at 7 bases. Trimming cost V 4 bases and J 1 base; bases outside gene matches: 6. The germline V gene has CDR1 LGHNA and CDR2 YSLEER. This CDR3 is built from 16 residues. CDR3 bases: TGCGCCAGCAGCCCCCACGCGGGAGAGAACACCGGGGAGCTGTTTTTT. It encodes CASSPHAGENTGELFF.

The CDR3 spells CAISDAGLYGYTF. CDR3 bases: TGTGCCATCAGTGATGCGGGGCTCTATGGCTACACCTTC. V gene TRBV10-3 combines with J gene TRBJ1-2; the D gene is possibly TRBD1 (5 bases). Germline assignment: CDR1 ENHRY and CDR2 SYGVKD. This CDR3 has 13 residues. V lost 3 bases and J 4 bases, leaving 9 bases between the germline ends.

To note about this clone: Within the sample, other DNA sequences also encode this same CDR3. V gene TRBV2 combines with J gene TRBJ1-5, with TRBD1 matching over 7 bases. Germline CDR1 and CDR2: SNHLY and FYNNEI. CDR3 size: 14 residues. V lost 6 bases to trimming and J lost 0 bases; unmatched junction nucleotides: 2. This chain's CDR3 is CASRGTVSNQPQHF. The CDR3 DNA sequence: TGTGCCAGCAGGGGGACAGTTAGCAATCAGCCCCAGCATTTT.

This clone was picked up a small number of times. This specimen includes other DNA sequences encoding the same CDR3. The CDR3 region is CSANSYNEQFF. Here the CDR3 DNA reads TGCAGTGCTAACAGCTACAATGAGCAGTTCTTC. The V and J genes are TRBV20-1 and TRBJ2-1; D is unresolved. Between the trimmed V and J ends, which lost 4 bases and 3 bases, there was a span of 4 bases. The CDR3 length is 11 residues. From germline, CDR1 is DFQATT and CDR2 SNEGSKA (reference sequence).

The chain couples TRBV5-1 to TRBJ2-1, with 7 bases lining up with TRBD1. The CDR3 contains 12 residues. CDR1 SGHRS and CDR2 YFSETQ come from the germline V gene. V trimming: 3 bases; J trimming: 7 bases; junction bases outside the gene matches: 1. CDR3 coding DNA: TGCGCCAGCAGCTCGACAGGGAATGAGCAGTTCTTC. Its protein product is CASSSTGNEQFF.

As DNA, the CDR3 is TGTGCCAGCAAAGACAGGGGTTCCGAGCAGTACTTC. It translates to CASKDRGSEQYF. This rearrangement joins TRBV2 to TRBJ2-5; TRBD1 aligns across 8 bases. The closer fit of TRBJ2-7 to the DNA end suggests the J call may be wrong. The CDR3 runs 12 residues. The V gene's germline CDR1 is SNHLY and CDR2 FYNNEI.

This clone was counted once. The gene calls are TRBV10-2 and TRBJ1-5; D is uncertain. The CDR3 has 13 residues. Trimming took 1 base from V and 5 from J, leaving 6 bases between them. Germline CDR1 and CDR2: WSHSY and SAAADI. Written as DNA, the CDR3 is TGCGCCAGCAGTGAGTACCGGGATCAGCCCCAGCATTTT. Translating it yields CASSEYRDQPQHF.

This sequence joins TRBV5-6 and TRBJ2-7; 8 bases fit TRBD2. V shed 4 bases, J shed 2 bases, and the junction held 8 bases outside the gene matches. The CDR3 consists of 15 residues. The germline gives CDR1 SGHDT, CDR2 YYEEEE. CDR3 sequence: CASSPPGGGTYEQYF. DNA of the CDR3: TGTGCCAGCAGCCCGCCGGGGGGGGGAACCTACGAGCAGTACTTC.

This chain joins TRBV21-1 and TRBJ1-2; the table's D call of TRBD1 was not tested on the DNA. TRBV21-1 is a listed pseudogene. The CDR3 runs to 11 residues. The CDR3 DNA is TGTGCCAGCAGCCTCGACAGGGTACACACCTTC. Encoded protein: CASSLDRVHTF.

The rearrangement joins TRBV28 to TRBJ1-5, with 9 bases aligning to TRBD1. V trimming: 0 bases; J trimming: 7 bases; junction bases outside the gene matches: 4. CDR1 is MDHEN and CDR2 is SYDVKM in the germline V gene. The CDR3 spans 15 residues. The DNA for the CDR3 is TGTGCCAGCAGTTTATGGGGGACAGGGTGGCAGCCCCAGCATTTT. Protein product: CASSLWGTGWQPQHF. The full variable domain, completed using reference TRBV28 and TRBJ1-5, is DVKVTQSSRYLVKRTGEKVFLECVQDMDHENMFWYRQDPGLGLRLIYFSYDVKMKEKGDIPEGYSVSREKKERFSLILESASTNQTSMYLCASSLWGTGWQPQHFGDGTRLSIL.

The rearrangement joins TRBV30 to TRBJ2-7, with 8 bases lining up with TRBD1. J gave up 0 bases and V 3 bases, and 1 base lay outside the gene matches. Germline values: CDR1 GTSNPN, CDR2 SVGIG (reference sequence). The CDR3 is 13 amino acids. DNA for the CDR3: TGTGCCTGGAGGACAGGGGTCTCCTACGAGCAGTACTTC. Encoded protein: CAWRTGVSYEQYF.

This chain connects TRBV6-1 to TRBJ2-3, with 7 nucleotides matching TRBD2. This CDR3 is built from 15 residues. CDR1 is MNHNS, CDR2 SASEGT, per germline. Germline trimming cut 5 bases from V and 6 bases from J; bases unmatched to any gene: 11. CDR3 sequence reads: CASSSQQRDWDTQYF. The DNA for the CDR3 is TGTGCCAGCAGTTCGCAGCAGCGGGACTGGGATACGCAGTATTTT.

The chain carries TRBV7-9 and TRBJ1-6; 9 positions match TRBD1. Germline V gene lookup returns CDR1 SEHNR and CDR2 FQNEAQ (reference sequence). CDR3 length: 16 residues. J was trimmed by 8 bases and V by 1 base; bases with no gene match: 6. In DNA, the CDR3 is TGTGCCAGCAGCTTAGGGGCGGGACAGGGATATTCACCCCTCCACTTT. As protein: CASSLGAGQGYSPLHF.